This TCR beta chain was documented in a study of T-cell reconstitution after alpha-beta-depleted transplantation in children (dated by TCRdb to the mid-2010s). With regard to the full study: Using TCR repertoire profiling, the study quantitatively followed how T-cell immune reconstitution unfolded in children after TCRalphabeta/CD19-depleted allogeneic hematopoietic cell transplantation.

Including cysteine and phenylalanine, the CDR3 has 14 amino acids. CDR3 DNA is the only sequence kept; it has 42 bases, read in frame from the first base. Unmatched junction bases come to 7, with V trimmed by 5 bases and J by 3 bases. Read against the paper, the sample's treatment or condition label means: allogeneic hematopoietic cell transplantation with graft depleted of TCRalphabeta T cells and CD19 B cells. The transplant recipients were children given TCRalphabeta/CD19-depleted allogeneic hematopoietic cell grafts. Study-wide conclusions, independent of this receptor: Hyperexpanded clone frequencies declined over subsequent months; after one year, T-cell counts and TCRbeta diversity were mostly attributed to newly produced T cells. The apparently early alphabetaT-cell count recovery about two months after transplant was reportedly dependent on only several hundred rapidly expanded clones derived from non-depleted graft cells. The high TCRbeta diversity at day 60 in some patients was ascribed to recipient T cells and intrathymic progenitors that had survived conditioning.

As regards this clonotype: The antigen it binds to is not known. No base quality information exists; no much larger clone differs at one position.

Library method: PCR. These reads were obtained on an Illumina HiSeq 2500. Molecular barcoding was employed in the preparation of TCR libraries, with unique molecular identifiers being used to normalize TCRbeta repertoire quantification. TCRdb itself trimmed the public reads at Q25 with fastp, ran MiXCR and retained productive beta chains. Rows are combined by CDR3 protein, so each entry shows the most common genes and DNA. This sample lists about 120,000 distinct CDR3 sequences; more than 20% were detected once. Together, the top ten hold about 10% of the sample. The sequence derives from a male patient aged 2-10 years who had a stem cell transplant for chronic granulomatous disease, so the T cells may come from the graft donor. The chain is assembled from TRBV12-3 or TRBV12-4 and TRBJ2-7, with 7 bases aligning to TRBD1. The source was PBMCs, mostly from graft donor cells, collected 180 days after TCRalphabeta/CD19-depleted stem cell transplant. The CDR3 region: CASSPTGFNYEQYF. The DNA reads as follows: TGTGCCAGCAGTCCGACAGGGTTTAACTACGAGCAGTACTTC.